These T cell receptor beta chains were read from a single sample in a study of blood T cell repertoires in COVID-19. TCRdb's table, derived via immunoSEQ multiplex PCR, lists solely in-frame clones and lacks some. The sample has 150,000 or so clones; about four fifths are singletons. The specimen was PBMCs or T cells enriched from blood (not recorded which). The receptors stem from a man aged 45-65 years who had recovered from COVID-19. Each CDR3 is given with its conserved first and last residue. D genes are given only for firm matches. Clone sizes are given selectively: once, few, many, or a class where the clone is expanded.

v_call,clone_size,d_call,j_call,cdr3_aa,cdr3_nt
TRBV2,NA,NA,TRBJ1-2,CASSVDYGYTF,TGTGCCAGCAGCGTCGACTATGGCTACACCTTC
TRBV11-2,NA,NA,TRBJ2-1,CASSFSDLNEQFF,TGTGCCAGCAGCTTTAGTGATCTAAATGAGCAGTTCTTC
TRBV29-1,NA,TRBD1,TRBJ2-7,CSVGGQGSYEQYF,TGCAGCGTTGGGGGACAGGGGTCCTACGAGCAGTACTTC
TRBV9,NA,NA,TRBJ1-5,CASSVAGRDQPQHF,TGTGCCAGCAGCGTAGCAGGGCGGGACCAGCCCCAGCATTTT
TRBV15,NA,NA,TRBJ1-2,CATSRDYLTDYGYTF,TGTGCCACCAGCAGGGACTATCTAACCGACTATGGCTACACCTTC
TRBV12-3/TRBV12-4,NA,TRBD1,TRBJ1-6,CASSPDRGSPLHF,TGTGCCAGCAGCCCGGACAGGGGTTCACCCCTCCACTTT
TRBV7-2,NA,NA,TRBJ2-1,CASSLSGSNNEQFF,TGTGCCAGCAGCTTAAGTGGCAGTAACAATGAGCAGTTCTTC
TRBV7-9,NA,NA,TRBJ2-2,CASSVAGNTGELFF,TGTGCCAGCAGCGTCGCAGGGAACACCGGGGAGCTGTTTTTT
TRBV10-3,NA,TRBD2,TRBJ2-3,CAISGREAGGLTDTQYF,TGTGCCATCAGTGGCAGGGAAGCGGGGGGGCTTACAGATACGCAGTATTTT
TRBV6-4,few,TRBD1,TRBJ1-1,CASSDSIGQEAFF,TGTGCCAGCAGTGACTCGATTGGACAGGAGGCTTTCTTT
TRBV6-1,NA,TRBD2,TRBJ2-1,CASSVTGLVLSSYNEQFF,TGTGCCAGCAGTGTAACGGGACTAGTATTGAGCTCCTACAATGAGCAGTTCTTC
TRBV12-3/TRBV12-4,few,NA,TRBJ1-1,CASSFREGTEAFF,TGTGCCAGCAGTTTCAGGGAGGGGACTGAAGCTTTCTTT
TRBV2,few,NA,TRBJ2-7,CASSFSGGAEQYF,TGTGCCAGCAGTTTTAGCGGAGGGGCCGAGCAGTACTTC
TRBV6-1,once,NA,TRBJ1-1,CASSEVRGGSTEAFF,TGTGCCAGCAGTGAAGTCAGGGGCGGGAGCACTGAAGCTTTCTTT
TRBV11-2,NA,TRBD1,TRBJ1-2,CASSSPAGTGQLNYGYTF,TGTGCCAGCAGCTCCCCTGCGGGGACAGGGCAGTTAAACTATGGCTACACCTTC
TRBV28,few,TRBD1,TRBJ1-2,CASRPDRGLYGYTF,TGTGCCAGCAGACCGGACAGGGGGCTCTATGGCTACACCTTC
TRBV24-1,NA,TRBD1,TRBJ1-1,CATSDAPGQGENTEAFF,TGTGCCACCAGTGACGCACCGGGACAGGGCGAGAACACTGAAGCTTTCTTT
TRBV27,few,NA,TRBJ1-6,CASSLRGYNSPLHF,TGTGCCAGCAGTTTAAGGGGCTATAATTCACCCCTCCACTTT
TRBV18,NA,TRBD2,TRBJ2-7,CASSPASGGRRSYEQYF,TGTGCCAGCTCACCAGCTTCGGGGGGGCGACGGTCCTACGAGCAGTACTTC
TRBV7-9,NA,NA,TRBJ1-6,CASSSGASPLHF,TGTGCCAGCAGTTCAGGGGCTTCACCCCTCCACTTT
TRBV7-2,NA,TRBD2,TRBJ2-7,CASSLLWGTSGRAYEQYF,TGTGCCAGCAGCTTATTATGGGGGACTAGCGGGAGGGCCTACGAGCAGTACTTC
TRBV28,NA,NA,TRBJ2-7,CASSLLPGQGEQYF,TGTGCCAGCAGTTTATTGCCAGGACAAGGCGAGCAGTACTTC
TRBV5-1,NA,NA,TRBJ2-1,CASSRTGSDNEQFF,TGCGCCAGCAGCCGAACAGGGTCGGACAATGAGCAGTTCTTC
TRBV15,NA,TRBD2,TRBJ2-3,CATSRDLAGAGDTQYF,TGTGCCACCAGCAGGGACTTAGCGGGAGCAGGAGATACGCAGTATTTT
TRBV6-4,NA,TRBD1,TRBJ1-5,CASSVRTGVQPQHF,TGTGCCAGCAGTGTTAGGACAGGGGTGCAGCCCCAGCATTTT
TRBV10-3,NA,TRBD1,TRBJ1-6,CAISADRRFSYNSPLHF,TGTGCCATCAGTGCGGACAGGCGTTTCTCCTATAATTCACCCCTCCACTTT
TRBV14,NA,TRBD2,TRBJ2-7,CASSYTGTTDYEQYF,TGTGCCAGCAGCTACACCGGGACTACAGACTACGAGCAGTACTTC
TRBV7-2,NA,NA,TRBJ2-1,CASSLAGGRTYNEQFF,TGTGCCAGCAGCTTAGCGGGTGGGAGGACCTACAATGAGCAGTTCTTC
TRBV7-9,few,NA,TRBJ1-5,CASSLARPQHF,TGTGCCAGCAGCTTAGCTAGGCCCCAGCATTTT
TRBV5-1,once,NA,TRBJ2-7,CASDSYEQYF,TGCGCCAGCGACAGCTACGAGCAGTACTTC
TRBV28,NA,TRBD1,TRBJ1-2,CASNVGTALNYGYTF,TGTGCCAGCAACGTCGGGACAGCTTTGAACTATGGCTACACCTTC
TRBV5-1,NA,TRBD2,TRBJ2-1,CASTRFRQRTSYPHNEQFF,TGCGCCAGCACCCGGTTTAGGCAGAGGACTAGTTATCCCCACAATGAGCAGTTCTTC
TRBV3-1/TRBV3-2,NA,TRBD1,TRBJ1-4,CASSPFSGTGLEKLFF,TGTGCCAGCAGCCCTTTCTCCGGGACAGGGCTCGAAAAACTGTTTTTT
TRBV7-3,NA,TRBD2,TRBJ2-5,CASSLAGDQETQYF,TGTGCCAGCAGTCTAGCGGGGGACCAAGAGACCCAGTACTTC
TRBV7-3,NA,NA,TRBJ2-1,CASSLTEATEQFF,TGTGCCAGCAGCTTAACGGAGGCTACTGAGCAGTTCTTC
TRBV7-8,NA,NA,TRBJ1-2,CASSHPRRALGRGYGYTF,TGTGCCAGCAGCCATCCCCGCCGGGCATTGGGGCGTGGGTATGGCTACACCTTC
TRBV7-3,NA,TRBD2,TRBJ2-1,CASGFRGAYNEQFF,TGTGCCAGCGGTTTTCGGGGGGCCTACAATGAGCAGTTCTTC
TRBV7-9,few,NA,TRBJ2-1,CASSSRGSVAWEQFF,TGTGCCAGCAGCTCCCGTGGGAGCGTCGCTTGGGAGCAGTTCTTC
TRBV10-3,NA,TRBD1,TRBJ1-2,CAISAADRGYNYGYTF,TGTGCCATCAGTGCGGCGGACAGGGGCTATAACTATGGCTACACCTTC
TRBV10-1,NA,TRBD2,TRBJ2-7,CASSEIERGEQYF,TGCGCCAGCAGTGAGATTGAGCGGGGCGAGCAGTACTTC
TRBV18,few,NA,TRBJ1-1,CASSPETDTEAFF,TGTGCCAGCTCACCAGAGACTGACACTGAAGCTTTCTTT
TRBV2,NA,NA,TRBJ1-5,CATSRGSQPQHF,TGTGCCACATCTCGAGGTTCACAGCCCCAGCATTTT
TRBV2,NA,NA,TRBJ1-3,CASGGLGNTIYF,TGTGCCAGCGGGGGCTTAGGAAACACCATATATTTT
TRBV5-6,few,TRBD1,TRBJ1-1,CAWGQGIMNTEAFF,TGTGCCTGGGGACAGGGAATTATGAACACTGAAGCTTTCTTT
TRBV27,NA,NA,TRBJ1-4,CASSAQGATNEKLFF,TGTGCCAGCAGCGCACAGGGTGCAACTAATGAAAAACTGTTTTTT
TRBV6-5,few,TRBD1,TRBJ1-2,CACNRGRDGYTF,TGTGCCTGCAACAGGGGAAGGGATGGCTACACCTTC
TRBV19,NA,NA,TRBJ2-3,CASSLQGALTDTQYF,TGTGCCAGTAGTCTCCAAGGGGCCCTCACAGATACGCAGTATTTT
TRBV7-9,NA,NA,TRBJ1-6,CASSLAAARDSPLHF,TGTGCCAGCAGCTTAGCGGCGGCCCGGGATTCACCCCTCCACTTT
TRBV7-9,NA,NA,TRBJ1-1,CASSPRTALNTEAFF,TGTGCCAGCAGCCCCCGGACAGCTTTGAACACTGAAGCTTTCTTT
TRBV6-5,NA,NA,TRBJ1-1,CARGDKNTEAFF,TGTGCCAGAGGGGACAAGAACACTGAAGCTTTCTTT
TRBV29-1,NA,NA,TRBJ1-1,CSVARKQNTEAFF,TGCAGCGTTGCTAGAAAACAGAACACTGAAGCTTTCTTT
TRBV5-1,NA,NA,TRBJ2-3,CASSPSADPTDTQYF,TGCGCCAGCAGCCCCTCAGCGGACCCCACAGATACGCAGTATTTT
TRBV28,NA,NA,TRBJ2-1,CASSGTPGNEQFF,TGTGCCAGCAGCGGGACTCCCGGCAATGAGCAGTTCTTC
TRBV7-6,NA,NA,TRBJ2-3,CASSLATSPADTQYF,TGTGCCAGCAGCCTCGCAACTAGTCCCGCAGATACGCAGTATTTT
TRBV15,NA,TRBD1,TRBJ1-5,CATSRERYPGQGVSGNQPQHF,TGTGCCACCAGCAGAGAAAGGTATCCGGGACAGGGGGTATCGGGCAATCAGCCCCAGCATTTT
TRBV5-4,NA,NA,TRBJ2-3,CASSYRDIGSTDTQYF,TGTGCCAGCAGCTACCGGGACATCGGAAGCACAGATACGCAGTATTTT